The text below deals with one TCR beta chain. Its antigen is undetermined. The data were taken from a study of T-cell reconstitution after alpha-beta-depleted transplantation in children. Findings of the study overall: Surviving recipient T cells and intrathymic progenitors accounted for some patients' high TCRbeta diversity at day 60. T-cell counts and diversity at one year following transplant were attributed mainly to newly produced T cells.

Preparation of the TCRbeta library involved a method that used unique molecular identifiers. TCRdb independently ran MiXCR on the PCR reads; one entry per CDR3 protein. Of 250,000 to 300,000 distinct CDR3 sequences in the sample, less than 9.5% were seen once. Germline values: CDR1 KGHDR, CDR2 SFDVKD. Trimming took off 1 base at V and 5 bases at J, with 11 bases between the two ends. The CDR3 contains 14 residues. This TCR derives from a female patient aged 2-10 years who had a stem cell transplant for Fanconi anemia, so the T cells may come from the graft donor. Specimen: peripheral blood, collected 360 days after TCRalphabeta/CD19-depleted stem cell transplant. The chain recombines TRBV24-1 with TRBJ2-7; no firm D call. The CDR3: CATSDLSVTDEQYF. The CDR3 coding sequence is TGTGCCACCAGTGATTTATCTGTAACGGACGAGCAGTACTTC.